Detailed here is one TCR beta chain. This receptor's antigen is unknown. This may be a read error, as it is one base from a much larger clone. The roughly 39 donors, aged 6 to 90 years, were systemically healthy Caucasian individuals from Russia. Each donor gave around 9.8 milliliters of peripheral blood, collected into EDTA-treated Vacutainer tubes. PBMCs were isolated by Ficoll-Paque density-gradient centrifugation, with at least 6 million obtained per sample. Total RNA was extracted from PBMCs with Trizol reagent, with at least 6 micrograms obtained per sample. For every donor, an aliquot of PBMCs went through flow cytometry to measure the percentages of naive CD45RAhigh/CD27high T cells. The source of the sample is a study of blood T cells in healthy people across ages (dated by TCRdb to the mid-2010s). Study-wide context: Template switching captured roughly one uniquely barcoded TCR beta cDNA molecule per two T cells in model experiments. For two donors (one aged 18 to 29 and one aged 80 or older), the study analyzed two additional independent replicas of 1 million unique cDNA reads from the same blood draw. The donors were divided into four age groups: young (average 16 years), middle-aged (around 37), aged (62) and long-lived (82). To avoid experimental bias, donors of different ages were distributed randomly across sequencing lanes. Age-related changes in TCR beta repertoire diversity were measured in the study by deep sequencing normalized with unique cDNA molecular identifiers. What the research found in general, with its limitations: Donor CMV infection status was unknown, potentially confounding age-related changes in expanded clonotypes. Estimates of total diversity based on one million sequenced T cells were regarded as lower bounds and as underestimates. There was a strong correlation between observed TCR beta diversity and the percentage of naive T cells measured by flow cytometry. Bulk unsorted PBMC profiling prevented conclusive comparison of naive and antigen-experienced compartments. Observed TCR beta diversity per million T cells fell roughly linearly with age, and a significant reduction was already apparent by age approximately 41. Compared with the aged group, the long-lived group had more naive CD4+ T cells, fewer expanded clones and increased TCR diversity, a pattern suggesting age selection.

The library was produced with 5' RACE. The sequencer listed for this sample is Illumina HiSeq 2500. A second PCR of roughly 7 to 12 cycles was run with a J-beta primer mix and a sample-barcoded 5' primer. A unique molecular identifier was introduced onto each TCR beta cDNA molecule by a template-switch 5' adaptor carrying 12 random nucleotides. Each sample yielded at least 3 million CDR3-containing paired-end reads. First-strand cDNA was synthesized from all RNA with the Mint cDNA synthesis kit, primed by a TRBC-specific oligonucleotide. After uracil-DNA glycosylase treatment, a first 18-cycle PCR used universal primers M1SS and BC2_uni_R on all cDNA. Per the original workflow: Each sample was normalized by randomly selecting 1 million high-quality reads, each carrying a distinct molecular identifier. Instead of being binned into consensus sequences, reads with shared molecular identifiers were discarded. MiTCR, run with a Q25 quality threshold and the strictest error-elimination algorithm, handled CDR3 identification, clonotype clustering and error correction. A nonparametric unseen species model with Euler transformation was used to estimate a lower bound on total TCR beta diversity. The public reads were run again by TCRdb, first through fastp at Q25 and then through MiXCR, and only productive beta chains were kept. One record per CDR3 amino acid sequence lists the most common genes and DNA. TCRdb's processing, not the authors' own work, is the source of the V and J calls. In this sample the table shows approximately 800,000 distinct CDR3 sequences, 46% of which occur a single time. The leading ten clones occupy around a sixth of the sample.

The sequenced sample consisted of blood. The receptor's source is a man older than 75 in good health.

At the DNA level, the sequence is TGTGCCAGCAGCCAAGGAAGCGGGTCGAACTGTGGCTACACCTTC. It encodes CASSQGSGSNCGYTF. The chain is made from TRBV3-1 and TRBJ1-2; the D gene cannot be resolved reliably. From its cysteine to its phenylalanine, the CDR3 spans 15 amino acids. The sequence is cut down to CDR3 DNA, 45 bases in frame from base 1. From the germline V gene (reference sequence), CDR1 is LGHDT and CDR2 is YNNKEL.